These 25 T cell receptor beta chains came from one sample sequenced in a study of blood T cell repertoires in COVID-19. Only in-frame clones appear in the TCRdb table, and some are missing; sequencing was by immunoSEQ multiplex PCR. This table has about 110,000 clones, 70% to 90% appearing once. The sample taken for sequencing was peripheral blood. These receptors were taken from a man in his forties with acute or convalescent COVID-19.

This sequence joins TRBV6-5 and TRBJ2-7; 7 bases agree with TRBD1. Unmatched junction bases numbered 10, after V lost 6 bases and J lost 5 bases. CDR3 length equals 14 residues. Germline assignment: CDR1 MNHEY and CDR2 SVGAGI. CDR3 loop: CASRKGQIPNEQYF. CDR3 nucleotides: TGTGCCAGCAGGAAGGGACAGATACCTAACGAGCAGTACTTC.

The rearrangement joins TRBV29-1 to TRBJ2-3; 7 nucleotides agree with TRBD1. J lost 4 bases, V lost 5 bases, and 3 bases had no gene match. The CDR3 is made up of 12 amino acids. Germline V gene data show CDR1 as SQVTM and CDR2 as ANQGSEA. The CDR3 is CSVPRGSDTQYF. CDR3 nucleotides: TGCAGCGTTCCCAGGGGGTCAGATACGCAGTATTTT.

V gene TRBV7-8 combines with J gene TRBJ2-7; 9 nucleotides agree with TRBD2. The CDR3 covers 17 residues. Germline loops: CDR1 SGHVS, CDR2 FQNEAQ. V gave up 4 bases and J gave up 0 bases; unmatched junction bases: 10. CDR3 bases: TGTGCCAGCAGCTCCCCACAGACTAGCGGTAGCTCCTACGAGCAGTACTTC. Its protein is CASSSPQTSGSSYEQYF.

CDR3 sequence reads: CATSGALGGSDTQYF. Written as DNA, the CDR3 is TGTGCCACCAGCGGAGCACTAGGTGGGTCAGATACGCAGTATTTT. The J gene is TRBJ2-3, the V gene TRBV24-1, with D maybe TRBD2 (5 bases). V lost 7 bases and J 4 bases, leaving 17 bases between the germline ends. Germline V lookup: CDR1 KGHDR, CDR2 SFDVKD. This CDR3 is built from 15 residues.

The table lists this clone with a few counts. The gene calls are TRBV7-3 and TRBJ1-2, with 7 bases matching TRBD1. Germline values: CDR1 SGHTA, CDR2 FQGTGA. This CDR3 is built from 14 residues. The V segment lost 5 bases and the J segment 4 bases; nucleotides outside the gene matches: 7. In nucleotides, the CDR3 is TGTGCCAGCAGCCCGGAGGGGGCAGGCTATGGCTACACCTTC. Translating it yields CASSPEGAGYGYTF.

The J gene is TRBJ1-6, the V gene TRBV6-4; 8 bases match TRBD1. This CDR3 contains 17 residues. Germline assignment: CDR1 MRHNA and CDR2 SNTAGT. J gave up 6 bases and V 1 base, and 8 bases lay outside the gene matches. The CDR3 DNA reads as TGTGCCAGCAGTGACTGGGTCAGGGGGCCCTCTAATTCACCCCTCCACTTT. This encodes CASSDWVRGPSNSPLHF.

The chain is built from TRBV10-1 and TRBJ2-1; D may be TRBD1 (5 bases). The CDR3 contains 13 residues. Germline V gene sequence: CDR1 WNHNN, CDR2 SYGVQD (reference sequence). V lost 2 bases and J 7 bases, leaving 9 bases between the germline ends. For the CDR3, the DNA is TGCGCCAGCAGTGAGCTGGACACGAATGAGCAGTTCTTC. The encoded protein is CASSELDTNEQFF.

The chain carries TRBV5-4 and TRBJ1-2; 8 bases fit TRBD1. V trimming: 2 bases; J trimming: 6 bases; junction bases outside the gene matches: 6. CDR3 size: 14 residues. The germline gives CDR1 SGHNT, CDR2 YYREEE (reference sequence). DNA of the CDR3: TGTGCCAGCAGCTTAGAGACAGGGGAAGATGGCTACACCTTC. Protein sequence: CASSLETGEDGYTF.

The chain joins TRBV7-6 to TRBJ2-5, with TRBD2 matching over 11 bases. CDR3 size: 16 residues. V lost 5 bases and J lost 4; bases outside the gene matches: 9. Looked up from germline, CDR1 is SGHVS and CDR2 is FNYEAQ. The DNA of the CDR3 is TGTGCCAGCAGCCTTATCATAGCGGGGGGGAGAGAGACCCAGTACTTC. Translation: CASSLIIAGGRETQYF.

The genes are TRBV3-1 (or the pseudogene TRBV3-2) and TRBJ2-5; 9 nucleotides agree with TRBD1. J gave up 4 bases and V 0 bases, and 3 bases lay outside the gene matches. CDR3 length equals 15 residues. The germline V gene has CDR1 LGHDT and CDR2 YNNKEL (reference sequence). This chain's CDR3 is CASSQDWDRAETQYF. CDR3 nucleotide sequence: TGTGCCAGCAGCCAAGATTGGGACAGGGCAGAGACCCAGTACTTC.

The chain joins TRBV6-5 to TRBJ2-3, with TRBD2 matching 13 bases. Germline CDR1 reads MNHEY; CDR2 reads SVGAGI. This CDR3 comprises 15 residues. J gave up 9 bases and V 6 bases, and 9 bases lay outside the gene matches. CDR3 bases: TGTGCCAGCAGGTTACTAGCGGGGGGGCTGGACACGCAGTATTTT. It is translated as CASRLLAGGLDTQYF.

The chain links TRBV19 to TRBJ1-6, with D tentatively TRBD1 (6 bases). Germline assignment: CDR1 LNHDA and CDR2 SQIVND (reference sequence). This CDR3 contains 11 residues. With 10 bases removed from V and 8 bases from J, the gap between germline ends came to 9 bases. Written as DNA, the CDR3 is TGTGCCACTAAGGGGGATTCACCCCTCCACTTT. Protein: CATKGDSPLHF.

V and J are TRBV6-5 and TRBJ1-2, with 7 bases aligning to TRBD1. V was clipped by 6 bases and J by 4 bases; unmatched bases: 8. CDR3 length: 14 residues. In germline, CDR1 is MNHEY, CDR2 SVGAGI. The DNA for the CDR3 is TGTGCCAGCAGACCTGACAGGGACCTCTATGGCTACACCTTC. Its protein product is CASRPDRDLYGYTF.

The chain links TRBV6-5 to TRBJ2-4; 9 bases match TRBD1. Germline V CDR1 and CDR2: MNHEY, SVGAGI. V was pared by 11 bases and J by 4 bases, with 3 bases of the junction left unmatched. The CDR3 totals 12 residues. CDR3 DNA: TGTGCCTGCGGACAGGGGAAAAACATTCAGTACTTC. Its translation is CACGQGKNIQYF.

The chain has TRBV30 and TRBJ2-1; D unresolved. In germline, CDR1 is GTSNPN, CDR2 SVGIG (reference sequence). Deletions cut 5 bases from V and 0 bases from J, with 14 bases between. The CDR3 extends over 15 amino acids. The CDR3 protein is CAWQPGTYSYNEQFF. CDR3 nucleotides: TGTGCCTGGCAGCCGGGTACCTACTCCTACAATGAGCAGTTCTTC.

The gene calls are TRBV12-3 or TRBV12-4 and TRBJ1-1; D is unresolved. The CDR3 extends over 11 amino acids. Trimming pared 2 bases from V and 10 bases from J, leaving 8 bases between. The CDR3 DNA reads TGTGCCAGCAGTTTACGGAGCGGAGCTTTCTTT. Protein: CASSLRSGAFF.

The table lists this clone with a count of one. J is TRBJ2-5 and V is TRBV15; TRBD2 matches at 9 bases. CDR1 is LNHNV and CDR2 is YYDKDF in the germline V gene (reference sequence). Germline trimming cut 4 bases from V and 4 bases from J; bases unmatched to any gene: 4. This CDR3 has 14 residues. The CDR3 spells CATSTMGLAETQYF. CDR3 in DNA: TGTGCCACCAGCACAATGGGACTAGCAGAGACCCAGTACTTC.

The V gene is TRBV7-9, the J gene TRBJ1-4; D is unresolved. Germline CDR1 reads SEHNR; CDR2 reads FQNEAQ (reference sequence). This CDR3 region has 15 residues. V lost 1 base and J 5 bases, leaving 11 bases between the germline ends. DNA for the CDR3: TGTGCCAGCAGCTTAGGTGGAGAGGCGAATGAAAAACTGTTTTTT. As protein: CASSLGGEANEKLFF.

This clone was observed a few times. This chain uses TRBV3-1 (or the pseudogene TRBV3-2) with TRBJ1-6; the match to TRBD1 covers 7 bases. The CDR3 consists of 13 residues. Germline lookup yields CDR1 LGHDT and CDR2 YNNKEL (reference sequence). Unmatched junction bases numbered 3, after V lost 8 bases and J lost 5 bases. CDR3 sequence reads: CASEGQNNSPLHF. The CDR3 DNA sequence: TGTGCCAGCGAGGGACAGAATAATTCACCCCTCCACTTT.

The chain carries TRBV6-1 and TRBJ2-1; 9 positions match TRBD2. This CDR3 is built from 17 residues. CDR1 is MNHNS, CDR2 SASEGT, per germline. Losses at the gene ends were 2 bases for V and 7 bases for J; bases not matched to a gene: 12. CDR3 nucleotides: TGTGCCAGCAGTGAATTGCAGGGCGGGGGGGCTTGGAATGAGCAGTTCTTC. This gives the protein CASSELQGGGAWNEQFF.

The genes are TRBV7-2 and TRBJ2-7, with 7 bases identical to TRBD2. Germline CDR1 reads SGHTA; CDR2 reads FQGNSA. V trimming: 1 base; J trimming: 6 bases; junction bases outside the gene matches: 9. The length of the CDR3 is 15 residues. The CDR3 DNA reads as TGTGCCAGCAGCTTAGAGGGAGGGATTATGCTCGAGCAGTACTTC. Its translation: CASSLEGGIMLEQYF.

CDR3 sequence: CASTRTGESDTQYF. The CDR3 DNA sequence: TGTGCCAGCACCCGGACAGGGGAGTCAGATACGCAGTATTTT. This chain joins TRBV6-5 and TRBJ2-3; 9 nucleotides agree with TRBD1. With 7 bases clipped from V and 4 bases from J, the junction kept 6 bases outside the gene matches. Per germline, CDR1 MNHEY and CDR2 SVGAGI. This CDR3 contains 14 residues.

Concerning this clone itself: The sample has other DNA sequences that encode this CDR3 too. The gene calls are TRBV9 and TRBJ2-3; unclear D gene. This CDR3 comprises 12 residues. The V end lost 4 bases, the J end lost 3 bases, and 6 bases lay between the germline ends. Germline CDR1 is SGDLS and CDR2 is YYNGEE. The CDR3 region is CASSPGTDTQYF. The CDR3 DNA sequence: TGTGCCAGCAGCCCCGGGACAGATACGCAGTATTTT. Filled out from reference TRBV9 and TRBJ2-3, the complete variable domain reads DSGVTQTPKHLITATGQRVTLRCSPRSGDLSVYWYQQSLDQGLQFLIQYYNGEERAKGNILERFSAQQFPDLHSELNLSSLELGDSALYFCASSPGTDTQYFGPGTRLTVL.

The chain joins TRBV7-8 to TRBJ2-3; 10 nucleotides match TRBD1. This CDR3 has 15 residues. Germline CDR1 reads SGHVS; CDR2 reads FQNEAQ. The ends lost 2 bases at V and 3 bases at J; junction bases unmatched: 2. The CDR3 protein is CASSLPGQGTDTQYF. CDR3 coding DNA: TGTGCCAGCAGCTTACCGGGACAGGGGACAGATACGCAGTATTTT. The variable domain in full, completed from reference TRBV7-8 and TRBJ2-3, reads GAGVSQSPRYKVAKRGQDVALRCDPISGHVSLFWYQQALGQGPEFLTYFQNEAQLDKSGLPSDRFFAERPEGSVSTLKIQRTQQEDSAVYLCASSLPGQGTDTQYFGPGTRLTVL.

CDR3 in DNA: TGTGCCAGTAGTATCCTTTTCGGAGTAACCTACGAGCAGTACTTC. The encoded protein is CASSILFGVTYEQYF. The chain links TRBV19 to TRBJ2-7; D is unresolved. Germline CDR1 and CDR2: LNHDA and SQIVND (reference sequence). The CDR3 spans 15 residues. Trimming cost V 3 bases and J 2 bases, with 14 bases left between them.